The 5 T cell receptor beta chains reported below all come from one sample, sequenced in a study of post-analysis software for immune sequencing data. General observations from the study: Comparison of patients with controls showed about 5 TRBV segments more frequent in patients, TRBV5-6, TRBV5-1 and TRBV20-1 among them.

Antigens of these TCRs are unknown. cDNA libraries of TCR beta carried unique molecular identifiers. TCRdb recomputed calls from the PCR reads with MiXCR, one row per CDR3 protein. The sample yields hundreds of thousands of distinct CDR3 sequences, less than 35% seen once. The sample was blood. All receptors derive from a girl aged 10 to 17 with multiple sclerosis.

This chain uses TRBV25-1 with TRBJ2-5; unclear D gene. The CDR3 is 14 residues long. In germline, CDR1 is MGHDK, CDR2 SYGVNS. With 5 bases removed from V and 2 bases from J, the gap between germline ends came to 12 bases. The CDR3 spells CASSTQDQQETQYF. The CDR3 DNA reads TGTGCCAGCAGTACGCAGGACCAACAAGAGACCCAGTACTTC.

This clonotype was recorded a few times. The chain recombines TRBV5-1 with TRBJ2-4; D is unclear. The CDR3 has 13 amino acids. In germline, CDR1 is SGHRS, CDR2 YFSETQ. V lost 4 bases and J lost 6, with 11 bases in between. The CDR3 region is CASSPSAVNIQYF. CDR3 coding DNA: TGCGCCAGCAGCCCCTCGGCGGTAAACATTCAGTACTTC.

This clonotype was seen ten or more times. This chain uses TRBV29-1 with TRBJ2-3, with D uncertain. Looked up from germline, CDR1 is SQVTM and CDR2 is ANQGSEA. Trimming left V 3 bases short and J 3 bases short, with 7 bases between. The CDR3 loop spans 12 amino acids. CDR3 loop: CSVELVTDTQYF. The DNA for the CDR3 is TGCAGCGTTGAGTTGGTTACAGATACGCAGTATTTT.

This clonotype has a count of ten or more. This chain joins TRBV29-1 and TRBJ2-7; TRBD1 agrees at 10 bases. In germline, CDR1 is SQVTM, CDR2 ANQGSEA. After removal of 6 bases from V and 11 bases from J, the junction contained 10 bases not matched to a gene. This CDR3 has 12 residues. In DNA form, the CDR3 reads TGCAGCGTAGCCGGGACAGGGGCTAGGAAGTACTTC. It translates to CSVAGTGARKYF.

The chain combines TRBV20-1 with TRBJ1-1; D perhaps matches TRBD1 (6 bases). Germline loops: CDR1 DFQATT, CDR2 SNEGSKA (reference sequence). The CDR3 covers 15 residues. V was trimmed by 0 bases and J by 1 base, leaving 12 bases between them. The CDR3 spells CSARDIRGENTEAFF. CDR3 coding DNA: TGCAGTGCTAGAGATATCAGGGGAGAGAACACTGAAGCTTTCTTT.